This paragraph reports one TCR beta chain. The antigen is not known. CDR1 MDHEN and CDR2 SYDVKM come from the germline V gene. The CDR3 runs 15 residues. V trimming: 3 bases; J trimming: 2 bases; junction bases outside the gene matches: 3. The record originates from a study of PD-1 blockade in classical Hodgkin lymphoma. Whole-study findings and limits: By C4D1, CD4+ diversity increased significantly, especially in complete responders. Before treatment, complete responders showed about the same diversity as newly diagnosed patients. Excluded were patients who started nivolumab under 1 year after ASCT, a group that had lower diversity.

Clones were read by immunoSEQ multiplex PCR, and TCRdb kept only the in-frame ones, dropping some. The table lists almost 85,000 clones, around 86% of them singletons, with 22% in the top ten. The patients all showed relapse after autologous stem cell transplantation, while their brentuximab vedotin exposure varied. The chain uses TRBV28 and TRBJ1-4; 7 bases map to TRBD1. This specimen consisted of peripheral blood mononuclear cells (PBMCs), obtained at baseline. This clonotype originated in a human donor with classical Hodgkin lymphoma. The CDR3 spells CASSLGGQTNEKLFF. Here the CDR3 DNA reads TGTGCCAGCAGTTTGGGGGGACAGACTAATGAAAAACTGTTTTTT.